Here is one TCR beta chain with its context. These data belong to a study of blood T cell repertoires in COVID-19. Sequenced by immunoSEQ multiplex PCR; TCRdb stores in-frame clones only, minus some. This table holds under 70,000 clones, about nine tenths found once. Trimming removed 2 bases from V and 6 bases from J, with 10 bases in between. This CDR3 has 12 amino acids. CDR1 and CDR2 from the germline V gene are SQVTM and ANQGSEA. V and J are TRBV29-1 and TRBJ2-5; D remains unclear. The TCR sequence derives from a woman under 30 with acute or convalescent COVID-19. The sequencing input was peripheral blood. In nucleotides, the CDR3 is TGCAGCGTTGAACTGACTTTGAAGACCCAGTACTTC. It translates to CSVELTLKTQYF.